One sample yielded the 27 T cell receptor beta chains listed below, sequenced in a study of cytomegalovirus exposure and HLA in healthy donors. The PCR ran on 60 Vbeta and 13 Jbeta primers. Sequencing was performed with immunoSEQ multiplex PCR; in TCRdb, only in-frame clones are kept and a portion is missing. The sample records over 85,000 clones, over 60% being singletons. Sequences were obtained from PBMCs. Receptors were obtained from a woman aged 55-69 years in good health and CMV-seropositive.

CDR3 region: CASRSGRPLSGANVLTF. The CDR3 DNA follows: TGTGCCAGCCGAAGCGGGAGGCCTCTCTCTGGGGCCAACGTCCTGACTTTC. This chain links TRBV7-2 with TRBJ2-6; 9 nucleotides match TRBD2. V shed 8 bases, J shed 0 bases, and the junction held 8 bases outside the gene matches. The CDR3 has 17 residues. Germline CDR1 SGHTA, CDR2 FQGNSA.

The gene calls are TRBV7-9 and TRBJ2-1, with 9 bases matching TRBD2. Per the germline V gene, CDR1 is SEHNR and CDR2 is FQNEAQ (reference sequence). CDR3 length: 19 residues. With V trimmed by 1 base and J by 3 bases, 13 bases remained unmatched. As DNA, the CDR3 is TGTGCCAGCAGCTTAGGTCCACCTGGGACTAGCAGGAACTACAATGAGCAGTTCTTC. This translates into CASSLGPPGTSRNYNEQFF.

In this sample, this clone turned up a few times. This chain links TRBV10-2 with TRBJ2-7, with a possible D match to TRBD2 (5 bases). The CDR3 spans 14 residues. The V end was cut by 3 bases, the J end by 4 bases, with 13 bases between. In germline, CDR1 is WSHSY, CDR2 SAAADI. As DNA, the CDR3 is TGCGCCAGCAGTGACCCCCGCGGGTCTTACGAGCAGTACTTC. Its protein is CASSDPRGSYEQYF.

The J gene is TRBJ1-1, the V gene TRBV20-1; tentatively, D is TRBD1 (5 bases). V was clipped by 1 base and J by 11 bases, with 11 bases between them. The CDR3 has 11 residues. Germline V gene data show CDR1 as DFQATT and CDR2 as SNEGSKA (reference sequence). CDR3 DNA: TGCAGTGCTAGAGTTGTCAGGGCCGCTTTCTTT. This sequence encodes CSARVVRAAFF.

The genes are TRBV28 and TRBJ2-3; D call uncertain. Trimming removed 2 bases from V and 1 base from J, with 10 bases in between. The germline gives CDR1 MDHEN, CDR2 SYDVKM. The CDR3 totals 15 residues. Here the CDR3 reads CASSLTGTGTDTQYF. CDR3 sequence (DNA): TGTGCCAGCAGTTTAACGGGTACTGGCACAGATACGCAGTATTTT. Full variable domain (remainder filled in from reference TRBV28 and TRBJ2-3): DVKVTQSSRYLVKRTGEKVFLECVQDMDHENMFWYRQDPGLGLRLIYFSYDVKMKEKGDIPEGYSVSREKKERFSLILESASTNQTSMYLCASSLTGTGTDTQYFGPGTRLTVL.

The rearrangement uses TRBV28 and TRBJ2-4, with D uncertain. Germline V CDR1 and CDR2: MDHEN, SYDVKM. The CDR3 totals 14 residues. V shed 2 bases and J shed 4 bases, with 9 bases lying between them. CDR3 coding DNA: TGTGCCAGCAGTTTAACAAAATTGAAAAACATTCAGTACTTC. Encoded protein: CASSLTKLKNIQYF.

The chain combines TRBV28 with TRBJ1-3; D gene ambiguous. CDR3 length: 15 amino acids. Germline-derived CDR1 and CDR2 are MDHEN and SYDVKM. V shed 3 bases and J shed 4 bases, with 13 bases lying between them. CDR3 sequence: CASSFAGSEGNTIYF. Here the CDR3 DNA reads TGTGCCAGCAGTTTTGCGGGGTCGGAAGGAAACACCATATATTTT. Based on the CDR3 plus reference TRBV28 and TRBJ1-3, the full variable domain is DVKVTQSSRYLVKRTGEKVFLECVQDMDHENMFWYRQDPGLGLRLIYFSYDVKMKEKGDIPEGYSVSREKKERFSLILESASTNQTSMYLCASSFAGSEGNTIYFGEGSWLTVV.

CDR3 bases: TGTGCCAGGCCAATACAGGATGTCCCTCAGCCCCAGCATTTT. Translating gives CARPIQDVPQPQHF. J is TRBJ1-5 and V is TRBV19, with D tentatively TRBD1 (5 bases). Germline V gene data show CDR1 as LNHDA and CDR2 as SQIVND (reference sequence). V was pared by 9 bases and J by 6 bases, with 18 bases between. This CDR3 region has 14 residues.

The rearrangement joins TRBV14 to TRBJ2-2, with 8 positions matching TRBD2. The germline CDR1 and CDR2 sequences are SGHDN and FVKESK. CDR3 length equals 16 residues. The trim removed 4 bases at V and 2 bases at J, leaving 6 bases unmatched. The CDR3 protein is CASSLWTSPNTGELFF. The CDR3 nucleotides read TGTGCCAGCAGCCTGTGGACTAGCCCAAACACCGGGGAGCTGTTTTTT.

This chain joins TRBV5-1 and TRBJ2-7, with 7 positions matching TRBD2. V was pared by 4 bases and J by 2 bases, with 0 bases of the junction left unmatched. There are 12 residues in the CDR3. In germline, CDR1 is SGHRS, CDR2 YFSETQ. CDR3 sequence reads: CASSSGTYEQYF. CDR3 DNA: TGCGCCAGCAGCAGCGGGACCTACGAGCAGTACTTC.

The CDR3 DNA is TGTGCCAGCAGTGAACATCGGCAGGGGGGCCAGCCCCAGCATTTT. Its protein is CASSEHRQGGQPQHF. The V and J genes are TRBV6-1 and TRBJ1-5; 7 bases fit TRBD1. Germline loops: CDR1 MNHNS, CDR2 SASEGT. CDR3 length equals 15 residues. With 2 bases clipped from V and 7 bases from J, the junction kept 8 bases outside the gene matches.

V usage is TRBV27 and J usage is TRBJ2-7, with a weak D call TRBD1 (6 bases). CDR1 is MNHEY and CDR2 is SMNVEV in the germline V gene (reference sequence). This CDR3 contains 12 residues. Trimming removed 8 bases at V and 0 bases at J, with 8 bases between. The CDR3: CASGRGSYEQYF. Written as DNA, the CDR3 is TGTGCCAGCGGCAGGGGCTCCTACGAGCAGTACTTC.

The chain combines TRBV11-2 with TRBJ2-5; maybe TRBD2 (5 bases). The CDR3 spans 12 residues. Germline values: CDR1 SGHAT, CDR2 FQNNGV. V lost 5 bases and J lost 6, with 10 bases in between. The CDR3 protein is CASSPQRKTQYF. As DNA, the CDR3 is TGTGCCAGCAGCCCGCAGCGGAAGACCCAGTACTTC.

This clone was seen more than once but under ten times. This chain links TRBV4-1 with TRBJ1-2, with 10 nucleotides matching TRBD1. The CDR3 totals 14 residues. The V gene's germline CDR1 is MGHRA and CDR2 YSYEKL. After removal of 11 bases from V and 1 base from J, the junction contained 7 bases not matched to a gene. The DNA of the CDR3 is TGCGCCTGTTCCGGGACAGGGGATAACTATGGCTACACCTTC. This codes for CACSGTGDNYGYTF.

This sequence joins TRBV19 and TRBJ2-1; 7 bases match TRBD1. Losses at the gene ends were 7 bases for V and 2 bases for J; bases not matched to a gene: 2. There are 13 residues in the CDR3. The V gene's germline CDR1 is LNHDA and CDR2 SQIVND (reference sequence). In nucleotides, the CDR3 is TGTGCCAGTACAAGGGGGCCCTACAATGAGCAGTTCTTC. It encodes CASTRGPYNEQFF.

The J gene is TRBJ2-2, the V gene TRBV7-2; D gene uncertain. Looked up from germline, CDR1 is SGHTA and CDR2 is FQGNSA. The V and J ends lost 6 bases and 3 bases respectively, with 8 bases between them. The CDR3 length is 13 residues. CDR3 nucleotide sequence: TGTGCCAGCAGTCCGACTTACACCGGGGAGCTGTTTTTT. Protein product: CASSPTYTGELFF.

The CDR3 bases are TGTGCCAGCAGTGATCGGGACAGGGGAATAGGCGAGCAGTACTTC. It specifies CASSDRDRGIGEQYF. The genes are TRBV6-6 and TRBJ2-7, with 10 positions matching TRBD1. V lost 5 bases and J lost 6; bases outside the gene matches: 10. CDR1 MNHNY and CDR2 SVGAGI come from the germline V gene (reference sequence). The CDR3 is 15 residues long.

CDR3 in amino acids: CATSRDRLQKYGYTF. The CDR3 coding sequence is TGTGCCACCAGCAGAGATCGGTTACAGAAGTATGGCTACACCTTC. The gene calls are TRBV15 and TRBJ1-2; no clear D. The CDR3 contains 15 residues. V was shortened by 0 bases and J by 5 bases, with 13 bases between the two germline ends. The V gene's germline CDR1 is LNHNV and CDR2 YYDKDF (reference sequence). Using reference TRBV15 and TRBJ1-2 for the parts outside the CDR3, the full variable domain is DAMVIQNPRYQVTQFGKPVTLSCSQTLNHNVMYWYQQKSSQAPKLLFHYYDKDFNNEADTPDNFQSRRPNTSFCFLDIRSPGLGDTAMYLCATSRDRLQKYGYTFGSGTRLTVV.

The rearrangement links TRBV7-9 to TRBJ1-2, with 8 bases identical to TRBD1. This CDR3 has 12 amino acids. Looked up from germline, CDR1 is SEHNR and CDR2 is FQNEAQ (reference sequence). V lost 5 bases, J lost 7 bases, and 3 bases stayed unmatched. CDR3 bases: TGTGCCAGCAGCGTCAGGGGGCTTGGCTACACCTTC. Translating it yields CASSVRGLGYTF. Using reference TRBV7-9 and TRBJ1-2 for the parts outside the CDR3, the full variable domain is DTGVSQNPRHKITKRGQNVTFRCDPISEHNRLYWYRQTLGQGPEFLTYFQNEAQLEKSRLLSDRFSAERPKGSFSTLEIQRTEQGDSAMYLCASSVRGLGYTFGSGTRLTVV.

The rearrangement uses TRBV18 and TRBJ1-4; D unclear. The CDR3 is 16 residues long. Germline-derived CDR1 and CDR2 are KGHSH and LQKENI. V was pared by 3 bases and J by 0 bases, with 11 bases between. CDR3 protein: CASSPFEGPTNEKLFF. The CDR3, as DNA: TGTGCCAGCTCACCCTTCGAGGGCCCAACTAATGAAAAACTGTTTTTT.

This chain uses TRBV28 with TRBJ2-2, with 7 bases that match TRBD1. CDR3 length equals 16 residues. Germline trimming cut 4 bases from V and 1 base from J; bases unmatched to any gene: 6. Looked up from germline, CDR1 is MDHEN and CDR2 is SYDVKM. The DNA of the CDR3 is TGTGCCAGCAGTTCGATAGGGGGCCAGAACACCGGGGAGCTGTTTTTT. Its protein product is CASSSIGGQNTGELFF.

The chain links TRBV6-5 to TRBJ1-3; D gene unclear. The germline V gene encodes CDR1 MNHEY and CDR2 SVGAGI. V dropped 4 bases and J dropped 9 bases, with 13 bases sitting between them. This CDR3 is 13 amino acids long. The chain's CDR3 is CASSSHLSSTIYF. CDR3 DNA sequence: TGTGCCAGCAGTTCACACCTCTCTAGCACCATATATTTT.

This clone turned up a few times. The chain has TRBV4-2 and TRBJ2-7; the match to TRBD2 covers 9 bases. V dropped 0 bases and J dropped 9; count of bases not matched to a gene: 6. Per the germline V gene, CDR1 is LGHNA and CDR2 is YNFKEQ. The CDR3 extends over 14 amino acids. In DNA form, the CDR3 reads TGTGCCAGCAGCCAAGAGGCTAGCGGGATCGGGCAGTACTTC. Translated: CASSQEASGIGQYF.

The J gene is TRBJ2-1, the V gene TRBV5-1; 10 bases match TRBD2. This CDR3 comprises 15 residues. The germline V gene has CDR1 SGHRS and CDR2 YFSETQ. V was clipped by 0 bases and J by 10 bases; unmatched bases: 7. This CDR3 is CASSLAPSGSNEQFF. The DNA for the CDR3 is TGCGCCAGCAGCTTGGCCCCTAGCGGGAGCAACGAGCAGTTCTTC.

The chain has TRBV11-2 and TRBJ2-3; the match to TRBD1 covers 8 bases. CDR1 SGHAT and CDR2 FQNNGV come from the germline V gene. The CDR3 spans 14 residues. The V segment lost 5 bases and the J segment 5 bases; nucleotides outside the gene matches: 6. The CDR3 protein is CASSPRTGLDTQYF. The CDR3 nucleotides read TGTGCCAGCAGCCCTCGGACAGGGCTAGATACGCAGTATTTT.

This clone occurred a few times. The chain has TRBV6-6 and TRBJ1-2; the match to TRBD1 covers 9 bases. CDR3 length: 14 residues. J was trimmed by 7 bases and V by 0 bases; bases with no gene match: 3. Germline CDR1 and CDR2: MNHNY and SVGAGI (reference sequence). CDR3 sequence reads: CASSYSWTGAGYTF. The CDR3, as DNA: TGTGCCAGCAGTTACTCCTGGACAGGGGCTGGCTACACCTTC.

A few counts support this clone. The gene calls are TRBV12-5 and TRBJ2-7; 8 positions agree with TRBD2. Germline CDR1 LGHNT, CDR2 FRNRAP. The CDR3 runs 15 residues. J gave up 3 bases and V 7 bases, and 11 bases lay outside the gene matches. The CDR3 reads CASARPIAGIYEQYF. Here the CDR3 DNA reads TGTGCTAGTGCCCGCCCGATAGCGGGAATCTACGAGCAGTACTTC.